The text below deals with one T cell receptor beta chain. Its matching antigen is unknown. These data are taken from a study of T cells after yellow fever vaccination. Study observations and caveats: In FACS-sorted repertoires, abundant clonotypes from the bulk population could appear as contaminants.

Germline assignment: CDR1 KGHSH and CDR2 LQKENI. CDR3 length: 15 residues. Trimming left V 6 bases short and J 5 bases short, with 16 bases between. TCRdb called the 5' RACE reads again in MiXCR, with one record for every CDR3 protein. The data show approximately 250,000 distinct CDR3 sequences, 3.6% seen once. This receptor was identified in a man aged 18 to 30 who received the YFV17D yellow fever vaccine. This material consisted of PBMCs, taken 15 days after the yellow fever booster vaccination. The V gene is TRBV18, the J gene TRBJ2-2, with a possible D match to TRBD1 (6 bases). As DNA, the CDR3 is TGTGCCAGCTCCCCCAGGACAGCAGATACCGGGGAGCTGTTTTTT. This gives the protein CASSPRTADTGELFF.